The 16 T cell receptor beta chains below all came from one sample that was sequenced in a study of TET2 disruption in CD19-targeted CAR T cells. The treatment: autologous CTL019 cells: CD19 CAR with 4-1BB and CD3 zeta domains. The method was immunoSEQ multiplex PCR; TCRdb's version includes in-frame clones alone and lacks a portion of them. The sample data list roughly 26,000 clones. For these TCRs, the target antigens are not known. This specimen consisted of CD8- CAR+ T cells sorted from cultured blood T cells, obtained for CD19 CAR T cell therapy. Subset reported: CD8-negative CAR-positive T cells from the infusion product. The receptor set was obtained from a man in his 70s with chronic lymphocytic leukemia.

CDR3: CASSPEGGRYNEQFF. CDR3 bases read: TGCGCCAGCAGCCCGGAGGGGGGGCGCTACAATGAG. The rearrangement links TRBV5-1 to TRBJ2-1; D perhaps matches TRBD2 (7 bases). The CDR3 end is not reached by the read, which stops 3 residues before it; the germline J gene fills it in. CDR3 length: 15 residues. Germline lookup yields CDR1 SGHRS and CDR2 YFSETQ. V was pared by 4 bases and J by 3 bases, with 14 bases between. The variable domain in full, completed from reference TRBV5-1 and TRBJ2-1, reads KAGVTQTPRYLIKTRGQQVTLSCSPISGHRSVSWYQQTPGQGLQFLFEYFSETQRNKGNFPGRFSGRQFSNSRSEMNVSTLELGDSALYLCASSPEGGRYNEQFFGPGTRLTVL.

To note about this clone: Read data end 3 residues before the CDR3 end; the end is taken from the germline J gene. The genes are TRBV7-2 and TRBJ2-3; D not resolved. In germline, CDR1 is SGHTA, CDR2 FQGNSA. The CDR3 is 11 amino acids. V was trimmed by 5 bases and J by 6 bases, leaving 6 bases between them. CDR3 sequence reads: CASSLYDTQYF. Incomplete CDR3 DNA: TGTGCCAGCAGCCTCTATGATACG.

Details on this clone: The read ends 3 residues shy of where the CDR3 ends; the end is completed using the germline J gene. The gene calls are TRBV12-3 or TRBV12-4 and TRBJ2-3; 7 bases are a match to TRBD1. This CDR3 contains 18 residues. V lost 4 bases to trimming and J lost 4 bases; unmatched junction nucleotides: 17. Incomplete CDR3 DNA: TGTGCCAGCAGTTCGATTTCCCGGACAGGAGTCGGTGCAGATACG. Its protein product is CASSSISRTGVGADT. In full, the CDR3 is CASSSISRTGVGADTQYF.

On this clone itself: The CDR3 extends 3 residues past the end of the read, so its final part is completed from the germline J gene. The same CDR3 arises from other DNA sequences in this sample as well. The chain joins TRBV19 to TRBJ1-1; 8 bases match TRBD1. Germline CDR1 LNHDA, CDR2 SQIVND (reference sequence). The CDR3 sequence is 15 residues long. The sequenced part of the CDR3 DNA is TGTGCCAGTAGTCCCCGGGACAGGCACCAAGAGACA. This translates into CASSPRDRHQET. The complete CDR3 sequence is CASSPRDRHQETAFF.

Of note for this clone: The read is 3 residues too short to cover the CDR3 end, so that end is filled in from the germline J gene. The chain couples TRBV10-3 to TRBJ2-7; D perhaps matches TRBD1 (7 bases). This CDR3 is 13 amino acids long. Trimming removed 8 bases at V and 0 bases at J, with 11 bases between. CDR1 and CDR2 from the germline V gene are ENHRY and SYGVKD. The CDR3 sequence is CAIGGTDSYEQYF. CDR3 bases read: TGTGCCATCGGCGGGACAGACTCCTACGAG.

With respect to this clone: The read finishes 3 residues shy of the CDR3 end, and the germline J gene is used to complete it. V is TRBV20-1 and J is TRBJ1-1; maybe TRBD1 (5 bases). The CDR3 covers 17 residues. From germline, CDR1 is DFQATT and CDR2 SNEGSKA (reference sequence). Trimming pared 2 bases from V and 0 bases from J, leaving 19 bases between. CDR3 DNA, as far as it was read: TGCAGTGCTAGACCCCGGGGGGGTGGCTCCGTGAACACTGAA. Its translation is CSARPRGGGSVNTE. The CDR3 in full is CSARPRGGGSVNTEAFF.

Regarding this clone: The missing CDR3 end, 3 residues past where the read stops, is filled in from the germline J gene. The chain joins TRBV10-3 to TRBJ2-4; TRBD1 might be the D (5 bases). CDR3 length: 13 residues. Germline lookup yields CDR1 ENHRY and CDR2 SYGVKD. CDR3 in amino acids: CAIRGQGIYGQYF. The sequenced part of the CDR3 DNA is TGTGCCATCAGGGGGCAGGGCATCTATGGT.

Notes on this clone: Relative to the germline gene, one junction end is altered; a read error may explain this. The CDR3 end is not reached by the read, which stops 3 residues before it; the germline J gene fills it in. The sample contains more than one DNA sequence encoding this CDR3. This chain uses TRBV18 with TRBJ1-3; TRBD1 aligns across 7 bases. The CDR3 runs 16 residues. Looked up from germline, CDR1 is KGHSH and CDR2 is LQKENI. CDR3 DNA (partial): TGTGCCAGCTCACCGGGGACAGCCCCCTCTGGAAACACT. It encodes CASSPGTAPSGNT. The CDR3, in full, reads CASSPGTAPSGNTIYF.

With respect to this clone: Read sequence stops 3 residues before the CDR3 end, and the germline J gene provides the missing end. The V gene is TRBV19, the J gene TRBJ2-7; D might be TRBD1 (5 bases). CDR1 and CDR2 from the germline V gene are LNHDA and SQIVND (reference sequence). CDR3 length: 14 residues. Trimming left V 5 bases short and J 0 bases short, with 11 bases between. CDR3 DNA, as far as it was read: TGTGCCAGTAGTGTGACAGTGAGCTCCTACGAG. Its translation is CASSVTVSSYE. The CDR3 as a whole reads CASSVTVSSYEQYF.

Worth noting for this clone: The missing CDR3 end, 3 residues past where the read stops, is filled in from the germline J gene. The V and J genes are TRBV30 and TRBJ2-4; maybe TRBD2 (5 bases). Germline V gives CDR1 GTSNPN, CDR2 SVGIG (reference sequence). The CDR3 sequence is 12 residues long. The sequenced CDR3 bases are TGTGCCTGGACGTTTGGGCCTGGAGGT. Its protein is CAWTFGPGG. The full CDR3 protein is CAWTFGPGGQYF.

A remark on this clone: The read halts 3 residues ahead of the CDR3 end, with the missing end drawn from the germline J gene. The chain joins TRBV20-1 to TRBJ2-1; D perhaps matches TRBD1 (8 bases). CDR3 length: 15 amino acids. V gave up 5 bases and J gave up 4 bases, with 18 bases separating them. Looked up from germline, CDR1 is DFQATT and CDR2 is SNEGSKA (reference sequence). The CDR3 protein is CSAQGAGAQYNEQFF. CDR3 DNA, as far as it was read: TGCAGTGCTCAGGGGGCGGGGGCTCAGTACAATGAG.

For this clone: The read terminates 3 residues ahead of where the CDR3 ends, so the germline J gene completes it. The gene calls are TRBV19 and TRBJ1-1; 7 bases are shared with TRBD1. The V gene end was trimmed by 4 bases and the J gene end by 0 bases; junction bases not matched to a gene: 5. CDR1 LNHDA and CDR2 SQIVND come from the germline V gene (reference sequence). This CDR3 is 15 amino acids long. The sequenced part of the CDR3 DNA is TGTGCCAGTAGTAGAACGGGACAGTTGAACACTGAA. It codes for CASSRTGQLNTE. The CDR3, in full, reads CASSRTGQLNTEAFF. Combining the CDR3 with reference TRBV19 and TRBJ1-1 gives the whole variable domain DGGITQSPKYLFRKEGQNVTLSCEQNLNHDAMYWYRQDPGQGLRLIYYSQIVNDFQKGDIAEGYSVSREKKESFPLTVTSAQKNPTAFYLCASSRTGQLNTEAFFGQGTRLTVV.

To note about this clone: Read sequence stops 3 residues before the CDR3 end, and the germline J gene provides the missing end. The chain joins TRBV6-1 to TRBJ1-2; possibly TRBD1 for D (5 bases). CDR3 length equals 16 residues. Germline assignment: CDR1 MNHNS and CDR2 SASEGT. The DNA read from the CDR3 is TGTGCCAGCAGTGAAGCAACCCGGGGGGGTACAGATACC. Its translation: CASSEATRGGTDT. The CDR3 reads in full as CASSEATRGGTDTYTF.

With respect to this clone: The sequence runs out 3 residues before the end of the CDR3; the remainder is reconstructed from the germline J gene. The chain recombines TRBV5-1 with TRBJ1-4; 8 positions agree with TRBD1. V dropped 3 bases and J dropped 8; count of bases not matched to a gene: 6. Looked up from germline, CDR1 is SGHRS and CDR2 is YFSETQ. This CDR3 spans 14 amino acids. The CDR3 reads CASSWQGAGEKLFF. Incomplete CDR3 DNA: TGCGCCAGCAGCTGGCAGGGGGCTGGGGAAAAA.

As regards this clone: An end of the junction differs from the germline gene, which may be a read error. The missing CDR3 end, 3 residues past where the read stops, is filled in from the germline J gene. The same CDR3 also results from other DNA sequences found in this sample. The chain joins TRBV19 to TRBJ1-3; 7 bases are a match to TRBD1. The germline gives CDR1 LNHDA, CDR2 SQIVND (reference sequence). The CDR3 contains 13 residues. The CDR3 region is CASTPDRWNTIYF. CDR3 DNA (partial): TGTGCCAGTACCCCGGACAGGTGGAACACT.

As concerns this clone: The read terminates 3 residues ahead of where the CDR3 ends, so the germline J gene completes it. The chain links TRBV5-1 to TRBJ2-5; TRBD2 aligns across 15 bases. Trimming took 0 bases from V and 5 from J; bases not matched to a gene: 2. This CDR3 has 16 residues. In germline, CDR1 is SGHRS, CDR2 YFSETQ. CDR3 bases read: TGCGCCAGCAGCTTGGCTGGGACTAGCGGGGGGGAGACC. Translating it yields CASSLAGTSGGET. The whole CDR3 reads CASSLAGTSGGETQYF. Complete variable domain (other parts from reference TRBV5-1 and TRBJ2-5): KAGVTQTPRYLIKTRGQQVTLSCSPISGHRSVSWYQQTPGQGLQFLFEYFSETQRNKGNFPGRFSGRQFSNSRSEMNVSTLELGDSALYLCASSLAGTSGGETQYFGPGTRLLVL.